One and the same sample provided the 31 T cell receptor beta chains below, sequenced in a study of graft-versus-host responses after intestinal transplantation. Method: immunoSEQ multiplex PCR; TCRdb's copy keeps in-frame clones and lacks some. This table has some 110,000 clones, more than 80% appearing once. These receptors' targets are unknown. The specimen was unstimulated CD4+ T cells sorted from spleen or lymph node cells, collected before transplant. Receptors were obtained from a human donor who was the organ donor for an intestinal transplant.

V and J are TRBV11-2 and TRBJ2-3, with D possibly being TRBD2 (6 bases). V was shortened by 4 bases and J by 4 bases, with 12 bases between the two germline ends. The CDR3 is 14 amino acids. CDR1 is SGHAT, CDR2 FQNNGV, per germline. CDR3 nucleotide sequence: TGTGCCAGCAGCTCCCCTGCGGGATCAGATACGCAGTATTTT. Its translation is CASSSPAGSDTQYF.

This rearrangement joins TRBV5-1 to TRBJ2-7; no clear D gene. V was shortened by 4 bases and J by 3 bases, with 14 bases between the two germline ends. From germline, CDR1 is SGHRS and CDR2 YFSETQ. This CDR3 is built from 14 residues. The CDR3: CASSPQVGSYEQYF. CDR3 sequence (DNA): TGCGCCAGCAGCCCCCAGGTGGGAAGCTACGAGCAGTACTTC.

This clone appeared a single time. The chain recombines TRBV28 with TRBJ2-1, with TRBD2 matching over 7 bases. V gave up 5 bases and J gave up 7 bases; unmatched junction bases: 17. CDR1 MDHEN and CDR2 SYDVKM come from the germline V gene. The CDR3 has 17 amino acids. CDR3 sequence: CASSPQRSREKRNEQFF. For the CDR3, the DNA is TGTGCCAGCAGTCCTCAGAGGTCGCGGGAGAAGAGGAATGAGCAGTTCTTC.

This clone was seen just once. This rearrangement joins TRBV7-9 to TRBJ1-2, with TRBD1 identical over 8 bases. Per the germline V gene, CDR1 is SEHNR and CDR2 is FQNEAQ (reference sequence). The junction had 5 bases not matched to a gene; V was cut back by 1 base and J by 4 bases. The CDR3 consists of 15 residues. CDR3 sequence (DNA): TGTGCCAGCAGCTTAGGGGCAGGGGGCCGCTATGGCTACACCTTC. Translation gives CASSLGAGGRYGYTF.

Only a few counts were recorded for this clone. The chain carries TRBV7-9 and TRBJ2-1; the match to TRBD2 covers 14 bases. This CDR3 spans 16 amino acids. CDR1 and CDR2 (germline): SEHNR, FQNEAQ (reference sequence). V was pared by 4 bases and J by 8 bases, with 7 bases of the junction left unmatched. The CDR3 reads CASSSGLAGGRHEQFF. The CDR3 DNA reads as TGTGCCAGCAGCTCAGGACTAGCGGGAGGAAGGCATGAGCAGTTCTTC.

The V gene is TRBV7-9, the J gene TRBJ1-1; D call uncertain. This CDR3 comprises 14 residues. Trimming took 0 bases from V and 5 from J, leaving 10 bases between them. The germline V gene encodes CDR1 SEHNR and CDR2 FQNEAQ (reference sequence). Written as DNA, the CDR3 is TGTGCCAGCAGCTTAGCAGGGCTTGGGACTGAAGCTTTCTTT. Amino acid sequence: CASSLAGLGTEAFF.

The DNA for the CDR3 is TGTGCCAGCAGCCTTCGACCATATGGCTACACCTTC. It is translated as CASSLRPYGYTF. The chain links TRBV5-8 to TRBJ1-2, with D unclear. The CDR3 is 12 amino acids. The germline V gene encodes CDR1 SGHTS and CDR2 YDEGEE. Trimming took off 4 bases at V and 5 bases at J, with 9 bases between the two ends.

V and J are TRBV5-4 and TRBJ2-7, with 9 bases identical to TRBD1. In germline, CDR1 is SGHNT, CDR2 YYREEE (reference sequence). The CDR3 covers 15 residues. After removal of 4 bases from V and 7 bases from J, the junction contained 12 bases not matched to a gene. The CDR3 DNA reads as TGTGCCAGCAGCCCGCGGGACAGGGTTCTTGGGGAGCAGTACTTC. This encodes CASSPRDRVLGEQYF.

The CDR3 DNA is TGTGCCAGCAGCTGGGGTGGTAGCGAGCAGTACTTC. Translating gives CASSWGGSEQYF. The chain couples TRBV7-2 to TRBJ2-7; D not certain. Trimming took off 4 bases at V and 6 bases at J, with 10 bases between the two ends. This CDR3 region has 12 residues. Germline CDR1 reads SGHTA; CDR2 reads FQGNSA. Supplemented by reference TRBV7-2 and TRBJ2-7, the full variable domain reads GAGVSQSPSNKVTEKGKDVELRCDPISGHTALYWYRQSLGQGLEFLIYFQGNSAPDKSGLPSDRFSAERTGGSVSTLTIQRTQQEDSAVYLCASSWGGSEQYFGPGTRLTVT.

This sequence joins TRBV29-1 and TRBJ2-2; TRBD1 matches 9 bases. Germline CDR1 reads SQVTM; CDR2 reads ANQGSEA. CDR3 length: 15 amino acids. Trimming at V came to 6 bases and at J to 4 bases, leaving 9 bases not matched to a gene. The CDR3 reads CSVARTGVSTGELFF. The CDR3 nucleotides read TGCAGCGTGGCGAGGACAGGGGTGTCCACCGGGGAGCTGTTTTTT.

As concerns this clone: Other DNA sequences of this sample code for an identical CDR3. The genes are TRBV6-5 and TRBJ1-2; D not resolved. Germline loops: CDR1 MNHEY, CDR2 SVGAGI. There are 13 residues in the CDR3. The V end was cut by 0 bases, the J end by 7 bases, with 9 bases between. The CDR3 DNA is TGTGCCAGCAGTTACTCGGGTGGCGGTGGCTACACCTTC. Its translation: CASSYSGGGGYTF.

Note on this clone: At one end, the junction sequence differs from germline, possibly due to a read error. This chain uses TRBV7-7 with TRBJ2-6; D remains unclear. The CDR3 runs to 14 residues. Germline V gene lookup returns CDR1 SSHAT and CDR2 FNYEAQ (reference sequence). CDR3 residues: CASSLSSGANVLTF. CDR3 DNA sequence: TGTGCTAGCAGCCTCAGCTCTGGGGCCAACGTCCTGACTTTC.

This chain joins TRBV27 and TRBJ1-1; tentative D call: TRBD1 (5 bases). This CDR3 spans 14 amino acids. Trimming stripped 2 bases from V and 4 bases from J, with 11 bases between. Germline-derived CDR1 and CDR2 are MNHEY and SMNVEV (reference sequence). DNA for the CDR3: TGTGCCAGCAGTTTAAGGGGAGAGGGCACTGAAGCTTTCTTT. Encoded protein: CASSLRGEGTEAFF.

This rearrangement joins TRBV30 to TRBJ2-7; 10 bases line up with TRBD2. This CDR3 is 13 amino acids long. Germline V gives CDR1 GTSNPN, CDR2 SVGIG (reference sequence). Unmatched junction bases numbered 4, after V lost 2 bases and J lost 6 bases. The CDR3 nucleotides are TGTGCCTGGAGTTGGACTAGCGGAAGCGAGCAGTACTTC. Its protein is CAWSWTSGSEQYF.

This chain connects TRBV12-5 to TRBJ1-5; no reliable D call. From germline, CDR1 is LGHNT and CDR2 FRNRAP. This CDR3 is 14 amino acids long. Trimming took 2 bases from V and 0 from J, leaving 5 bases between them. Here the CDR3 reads CASGLYDSNQPQHF. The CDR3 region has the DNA TGTGCTAGTGGTTTGTACGATAGCAATCAGCCCCAGCATTTT.

The CDR3: CATSREGQETQYF. In DNA, the CDR3 is TGTGCCACCAGCAGAGAGGGACAAGAGACCCAGTACTTC. J is TRBJ2-5 and V is TRBV15; D ambiguous. V gave up 0 bases and J gave up 2 bases, with 4 bases separating them. The CDR3 consists of 13 residues. Germline V lookup: CDR1 LNHNV, CDR2 YYDKDF (reference sequence).

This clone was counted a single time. The CDR3 coding sequence is TGTGCCTGGAGTGTACGGGTAGCGGGACAAGAGACCCAGTACTTC. Its translation is CAWSVRVAGQETQYF. J is TRBJ2-5 and V is TRBV30, with 8 bases aligning to TRBD2. In germline, CDR1 is GTSNPN, CDR2 SVGIG (reference sequence). After removal of 0 bases from V and 2 bases from J, the junction contained 5 bases not matched to a gene. CDR3 length: 15 amino acids.

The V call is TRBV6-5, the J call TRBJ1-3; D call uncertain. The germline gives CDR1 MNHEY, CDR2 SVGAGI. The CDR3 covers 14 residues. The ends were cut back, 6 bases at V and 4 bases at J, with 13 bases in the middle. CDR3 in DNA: TGTGCCAGCAGACGTGGATCTGGCGGAAACACCATATATTTT. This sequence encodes CASRRGSGGNTIYF.

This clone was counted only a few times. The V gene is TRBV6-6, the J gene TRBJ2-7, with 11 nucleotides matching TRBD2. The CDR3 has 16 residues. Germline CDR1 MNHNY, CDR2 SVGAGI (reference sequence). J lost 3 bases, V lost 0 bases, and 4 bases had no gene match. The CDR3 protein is CASSYSITSGSYEQYF. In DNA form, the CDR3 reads TGTGCCAGCAGTTACTCGATAACTAGCGGGAGCTACGAGCAGTACTTC.

CDR3 region: CASSLSRGPGTGELFF. Written as DNA, the CDR3 is TGTGCCAGCAGCTTGTCCCGAGGGCCAGGGACCGGGGAGCTGTTTTTT. V gene TRBV11-3 combines with J gene TRBJ2-2; the D call may be TRBD1 or TRBD2 (5 bases each). Trimming removed 3 bases at V and 5 bases at J, with 16 bases between. Germline V gives CDR1 SGHNT, CDR2 YENEEA. The CDR3 length is 16 residues.

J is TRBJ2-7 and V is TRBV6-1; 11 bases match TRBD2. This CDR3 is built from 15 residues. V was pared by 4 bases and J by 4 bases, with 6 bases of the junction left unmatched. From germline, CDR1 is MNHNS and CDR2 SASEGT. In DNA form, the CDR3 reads TGTGCCAGCAGTGTCTACGGGACTAGCGGTTACGAGCAGTACTTC. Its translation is CASSVYGTSGYEQYF.

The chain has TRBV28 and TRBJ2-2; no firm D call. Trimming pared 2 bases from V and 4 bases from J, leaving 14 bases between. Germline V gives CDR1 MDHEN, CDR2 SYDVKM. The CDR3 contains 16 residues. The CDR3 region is CASSLPDGPSTGELFF. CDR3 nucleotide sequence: TGTGCCAGCAGTTTACCTGACGGGCCAAGCACCGGGGAGCTGTTTTTT.

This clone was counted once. CDR3 nucleotides: TGTGCCAGCAGTACTTCAGGGAAACAGCCCCAGCATTTT. Encoded protein: CASSTSGKQPQHF. The chain has TRBV27 and TRBJ1-5; D may be TRBD1 (5 bases). Per germline, CDR1 MNHEY and CDR2 SMNVEV (reference sequence). Trimming pared 5 bases from V and 7 bases from J, leaving 12 bases between. This CDR3 has 13 amino acids.

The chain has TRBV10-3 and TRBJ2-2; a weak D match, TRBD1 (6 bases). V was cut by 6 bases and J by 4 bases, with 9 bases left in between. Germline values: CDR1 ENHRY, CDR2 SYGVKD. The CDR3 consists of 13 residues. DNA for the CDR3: TGTGCCATCAGGGGACAACTCACCGGGGAGCTGTTTTTT. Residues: CAIRGQLTGELFF.

In DNA, the CDR3 is TGTGCCAGCAGCTCCCCTAGCGGGAGGGCCTACAATGAGCAGTTCTTC. Its protein is CASSSPSGRAYNEQFF. The gene calls are TRBV28 and TRBJ2-1; TRBD2 aligns across 12 bases. This CDR3 region has 16 residues. Germline CDR1 reads MDHEN; CDR2 reads SYDVKM. V lost 6 bases and J lost 2; bases outside the gene matches: 5.

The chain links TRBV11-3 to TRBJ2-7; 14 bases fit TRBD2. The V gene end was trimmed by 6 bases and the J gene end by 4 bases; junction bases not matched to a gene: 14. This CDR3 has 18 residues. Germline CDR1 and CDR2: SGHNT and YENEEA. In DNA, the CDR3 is TGTGCCAGCAGGGAAGGGACTAGCGGGAGACGGGATCTATACGAGCAGTACTTC. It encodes CASREGTSGRRDLYEQYF.

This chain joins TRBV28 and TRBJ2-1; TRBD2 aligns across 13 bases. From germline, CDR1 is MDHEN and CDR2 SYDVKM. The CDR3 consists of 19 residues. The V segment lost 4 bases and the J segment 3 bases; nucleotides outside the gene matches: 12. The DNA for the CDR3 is TGTGCCAGCAGTTCTCCGGGACTAGCGGGATGGGCCTACTACAATGAGCAGTTCTTC. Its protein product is CASSSPGLAGWAYYNEQFF.

The chain's CDR3 is CASSLRDRGRSGELFF. In DNA, the CDR3 is TGTGCCAGCAGCTTAAGGGACAGGGGGAGATCCGGGGAGCTGTTTTTT. This chain connects TRBV7-3 to TRBJ2-2; 11 bases line up with TRBD1. The J segment lost 6 bases and the V segment lost 1 base, leaving 4 bases of the junction unmatched. This CDR3 has 16 amino acids. CDR1 and CDR2 from the germline V gene are SGHTA and FQGTGA. Full variable domain (remainder filled in from reference TRBV7-3 and TRBJ2-2): GAGVSQTPSNKVTEKGKYVELRCDPISGHTALYWYRQSLGQGPEFLIYFQGTGAADDSGLPNDRFFAVRPEGSVSTLKIQRTERGDSAVYLCASSLRDRGRSGELFFGEGSRLTVL.

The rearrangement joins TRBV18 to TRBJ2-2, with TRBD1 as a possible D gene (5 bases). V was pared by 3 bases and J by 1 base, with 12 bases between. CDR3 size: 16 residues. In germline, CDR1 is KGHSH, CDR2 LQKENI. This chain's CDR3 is CASSPVDSMNTGELFF. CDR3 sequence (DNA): TGTGCCAGCTCACCGGTCGACAGTATGAACACCGGGGAGCTGTTTTTT.

CDR3 in amino acids: CASSEASGVYNEQFF. CDR3 DNA: TGTGCCAGCAGTGAAGCTAGCGGGGTTTACAATGAGCAGTTCTTC. The V and J genes are TRBV2 and TRBJ2-1, with 8 bases lining up with TRBD2. This CDR3 spans 15 amino acids. With 0 bases clipped from V and 4 bases from J, the junction kept 2 bases outside the gene matches. Germline CDR1 and CDR2: SNHLY and FYNNEI.

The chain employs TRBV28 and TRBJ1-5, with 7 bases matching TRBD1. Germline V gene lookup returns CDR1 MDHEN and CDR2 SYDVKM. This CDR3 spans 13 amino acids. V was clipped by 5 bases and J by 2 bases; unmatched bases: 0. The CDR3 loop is CASSTGGNQPQHF. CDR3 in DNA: TGTGCCAGCAGTACAGGGGGCAATCAGCCCCAGCATTTT.